The 12 T cell receptor beta chains below come from one sample, sequenced in a study of blood T cell repertoires in COVID-19. Profiling relied on immunoSEQ multiplex PCR, and the TCRdb table lists in-frame clones only, not all of them. The sample contains a few hundred thousand clones, about nine tenths of which appear only once. Sequencing was done on a sample of peripheral blood. The receptors were sampled from a woman aged 25 to 39 with active or convalescent COVID-19.

The chain carries TRBV7-8 and TRBJ2-1, with 13 bases that match TRBD2. The CDR3 runs to 15 residues. CDR1 is SGHVS and CDR2 is FQNEAQ in the germline V gene. With 5 bases clipped from V and 4 bases from J, the junction kept 2 bases outside the gene matches. CDR3 loop: CASSMTSGGYNEQFF. The CDR3 DNA follows: TGTGCCAGCAGCATGACTAGCGGGGGGTACAATGAGCAGTTCTTC.

V and J are TRBV9 and TRBJ1-6; the match to TRBD1 covers 12 bases. The V gene's germline CDR1 is SGDLS and CDR2 YYNGEE. V lost 4 bases, J lost 10 bases, and 6 bases stayed unmatched. CDR3 length: 15 amino acids. CDR3 sequence (DNA): TGTGCCAGCAGCACGGGACAGGGGGCACGGTCACCCCTCCACTTT. Protein: CASSTGQGARSPLHF.

This chain joins TRBV5-7 and TRBJ2-5, with D perhaps matching TRBD1 (6 bases). TRBV5-7 is given ORF status, its function remaining uncertain. The CDR3 runs 15 residues. The V end was cut by 4 bases, the J end by 0 bases, with 13 bases between. The CDR3 sequence is CASSPKDRNQETQYF. CDR3 DNA sequence: TGTGCCAGCAGCCCGAAGGACAGAAACCAAGAGACCCAGTACTTC.

The chain combines TRBV24-1 with TRBJ1-1; TRBD1 agrees at 8 bases. This CDR3 is built from 15 residues. Germline V gene sequence: CDR1 KGHDR, CDR2 SFDVKD. V lost 6 bases, J lost 6 bases, and 11 bases stayed unmatched. This CDR3 reads CATSIRDRQVSEAFF. CDR3 DNA: TGTGCCACCAGTATACGGGACAGGCAAGTTTCTGAAGCTTTCTTT.

The gene calls are TRBV5-1 and TRBJ2-5; possibly TRBD1 for D (5 bases). The ends were cut back, 0 bases at V and 1 base at J, with 16 bases in the middle. The CDR3 is made up of 17 amino acids. CDR1 is SGHRS and CDR2 is YFSETQ in the germline V gene. The CDR3, as DNA: TGCGCCAGCAGCTTGGCCGACAGACCCTTAAGCCAAGAGACCCAGTACTTC. This translates into CASSLADRPLSQETQYF.

To note about this clone: Other DNA sequences in this specimen translate into the identical CDR3. The chain couples TRBV7-2 to TRBJ2-3, with 12 bases matching TRBD2. Trimming removed 5 bases from V and 1 base from J; junction bases left unmatched: 4. From germline, CDR1 is SGHTA and CDR2 FQGNSA. The CDR3 is 16 residues long. CDR3 coding DNA: TGTGCCAGCAGCCCTCGACTAGCGGGGGGCACAGATACGCAGTATTTT. Protein: CASSPRLAGGTDTQYF.

The chain links TRBV19 to TRBJ1-5; 9 bases align to TRBD1. J gave up 5 bases and V 3 bases, and 8 bases lay outside the gene matches. The CDR3 runs to 16 residues. From germline, CDR1 is LNHDA and CDR2 SQIVND (reference sequence). CDR3 region: CASSIGDRELHQPQHF. CDR3 DNA sequence: TGTGCCAGTAGTATCGGGGACAGGGAGTTGCATCAGCCCCAGCATTTT.

This rearrangement joins TRBV7-9 to TRBJ1-3, with 8 bases fitting TRBD1. The germline CDR1 and CDR2 sequences are SEHNR and FQNEAQ (reference sequence). The CDR3 consists of 15 residues. V was clipped by 7 bases and J by 7 bases; unmatched bases: 12. CDR3 nucleotide sequence: TGTGCCAGCACCGGACAGGGATCCCCAGGGAACACCATATATTTT. Translation gives CASTGQGSPGNTIYF. Combining the CDR3 with reference TRBV7-9 and TRBJ1-3 gives the whole variable domain DTGVSQNPRHKITKRGQNVTFRCDPISEHNRLYWYRQTLGQGPEFLTYFQNEAQLEKSRLLSDRFSAERPKGSFSTLEIQRTEQGDSAMYLCASTGQGSPGNTIYFGEGSWLTVV.

A single count supports this clone. This rearrangement joins TRBV9 to TRBJ1-2; 9 bases match TRBD1. Germline V CDR1 and CDR2: SGDLS, YYNGEE. This CDR3 has 15 amino acids. V was clipped by 0 bases and J by 4 bases; unmatched bases: 4. This chain's CDR3 is CASSVATGGLYGYTF. The CDR3 DNA follows: TGTGCCAGCAGCGTAGCTACAGGGGGCCTCTATGGCTACACCTTC.

The chain combines TRBV24-1 with TRBJ2-5; 7 bases map to TRBD1. With V trimmed by 5 bases and J by 1 base, 12 bases remained unmatched. CDR1 is KGHDR, CDR2 SFDVKD, per germline. The CDR3 consists of 17 residues. CDR3 sequence reads: CATSGKGRGGFQETQYF. CDR3 bases: TGTGCCACCAGTGGAAAGGGGCGAGGGGGCTTCCAAGAGACCCAGTACTTC.

This chain links TRBV7-2 with TRBJ1-3, with D maybe TRBD1 (5 bases). From germline, CDR1 is SGHTA and CDR2 FQGNSA. The ends were cut back, 4 bases at V and 4 bases at J, with 17 bases in the middle. CDR3 length equals 16 residues. The CDR3 nucleotides are TGTGCCAGCAGCTCAGCCTTCGGGGGGTCAGGAAACACCATATATTTT. Amino acids: CASSSAFGGSGNTIYF.

V usage is TRBV10-2 and J usage is TRBJ1-6; D is undetermined. This CDR3 region has 12 residues. With 2 bases removed from V and 13 bases from J, the gap between germline ends came to 9 bases. CDR1 is WSHSY, CDR2 SAAADI, per germline. For the CDR3, the DNA is TGCGCCAGCAGTGAGCCCGCTACTCCCCTCCACTTT. Protein product: CASSEPATPLHF.